This T cell receptor (beta chain) was documented in a study of blood T cell repertoires in COVID-19. Study summary: Sites across the United States, Italy and Spain contributed samples from acute and convalescent COVID-19.

V lost 4 bases, J lost 0 bases, and 7 bases lay in between. This CDR3 contains 14 residues. Germline V gives CDR1 MNHNY, CDR2 SVGAGI (reference sequence). Seattle cases were enrolled at active infection and followed longitudinally. Study processing details: Amplification from reference gene primers served as the basis for estimated nucleated cell counts. The assay was immunoSEQ multiplex PCR, and TCRdb's table has in-frame clones only and misses some. Clonal size and the V and J genes are those of that table, whereas D and trimming came from the DNA. The sample yields more than 150,000 clones, around 94% seen once.

Sequences were obtained from peripheral blood. This clonotype originated in a man younger than 40 with COVID-19, enrolled during active disease. This chain connects TRBV6-6 to TRBJ1-3, with no clear D. This CDR3 is CASSWTSSGNTIYF. Written as DNA, the CDR3 is TGTGCCAGCAGTTGGACTTCCTCTGGAAACACCATATATTTT.